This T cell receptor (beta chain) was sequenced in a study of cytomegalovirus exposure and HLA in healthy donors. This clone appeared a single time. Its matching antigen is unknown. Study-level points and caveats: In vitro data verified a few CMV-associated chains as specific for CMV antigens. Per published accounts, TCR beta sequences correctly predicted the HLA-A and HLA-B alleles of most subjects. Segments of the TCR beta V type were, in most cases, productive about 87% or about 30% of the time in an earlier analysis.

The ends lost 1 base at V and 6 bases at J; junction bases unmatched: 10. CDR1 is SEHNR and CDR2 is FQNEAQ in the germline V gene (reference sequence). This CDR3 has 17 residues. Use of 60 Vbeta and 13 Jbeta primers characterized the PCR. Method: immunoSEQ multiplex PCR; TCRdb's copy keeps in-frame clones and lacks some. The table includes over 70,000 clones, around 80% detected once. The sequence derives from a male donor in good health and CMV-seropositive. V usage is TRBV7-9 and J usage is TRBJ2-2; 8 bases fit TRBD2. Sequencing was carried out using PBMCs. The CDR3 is CASSLVRGEKFAGELFF. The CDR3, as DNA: TGTGCCAGCAGCTTAGTGCGGGGGGAGAAATTCGCCGGGGAGCTGTTTTTT.